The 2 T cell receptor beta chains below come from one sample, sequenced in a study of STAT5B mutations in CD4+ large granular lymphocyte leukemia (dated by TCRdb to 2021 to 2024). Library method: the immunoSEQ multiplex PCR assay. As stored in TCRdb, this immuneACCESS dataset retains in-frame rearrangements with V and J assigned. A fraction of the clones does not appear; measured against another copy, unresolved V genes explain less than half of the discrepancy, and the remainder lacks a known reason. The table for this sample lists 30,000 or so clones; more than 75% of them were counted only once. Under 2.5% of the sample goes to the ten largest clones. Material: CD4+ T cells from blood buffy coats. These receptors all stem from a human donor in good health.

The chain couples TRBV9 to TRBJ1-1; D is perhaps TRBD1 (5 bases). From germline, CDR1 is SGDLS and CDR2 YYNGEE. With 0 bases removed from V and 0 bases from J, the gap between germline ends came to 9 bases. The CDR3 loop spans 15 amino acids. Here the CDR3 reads CASSVGGSMNTEAFF. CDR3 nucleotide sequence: TGTGCCAGCAGCGTAGGGGGCAGCATGAACACTGAAGCTTTCTTT.

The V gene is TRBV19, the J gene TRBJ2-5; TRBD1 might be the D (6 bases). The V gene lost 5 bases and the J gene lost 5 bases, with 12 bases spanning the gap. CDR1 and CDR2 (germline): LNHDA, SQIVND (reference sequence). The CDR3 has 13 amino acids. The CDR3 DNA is TGTGCCAGTAGTTCGGACAGCCCGGAGACCCAGTACTTC. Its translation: CASSSDSPETQYF.